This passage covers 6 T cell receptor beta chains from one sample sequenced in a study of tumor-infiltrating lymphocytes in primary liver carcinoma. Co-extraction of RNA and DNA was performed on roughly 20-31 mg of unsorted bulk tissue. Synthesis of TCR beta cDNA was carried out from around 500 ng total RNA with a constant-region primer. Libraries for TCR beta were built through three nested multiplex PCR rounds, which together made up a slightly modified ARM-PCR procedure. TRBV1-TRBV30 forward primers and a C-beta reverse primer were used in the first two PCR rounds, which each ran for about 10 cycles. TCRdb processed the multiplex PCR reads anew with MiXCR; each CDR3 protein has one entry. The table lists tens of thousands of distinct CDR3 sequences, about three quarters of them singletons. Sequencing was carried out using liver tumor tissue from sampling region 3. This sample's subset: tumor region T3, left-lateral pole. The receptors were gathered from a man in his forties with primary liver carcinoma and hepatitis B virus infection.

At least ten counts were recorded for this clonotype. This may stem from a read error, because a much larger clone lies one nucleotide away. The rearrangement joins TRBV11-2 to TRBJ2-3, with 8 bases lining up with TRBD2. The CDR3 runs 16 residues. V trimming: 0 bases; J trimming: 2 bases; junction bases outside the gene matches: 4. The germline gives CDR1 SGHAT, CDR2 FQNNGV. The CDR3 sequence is CASSLDAGGLTDTQYF. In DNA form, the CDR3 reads TGTGCCAGCAGCTTAGATGCGGGGGGCCTCACAGATACGCAGTATTTT.

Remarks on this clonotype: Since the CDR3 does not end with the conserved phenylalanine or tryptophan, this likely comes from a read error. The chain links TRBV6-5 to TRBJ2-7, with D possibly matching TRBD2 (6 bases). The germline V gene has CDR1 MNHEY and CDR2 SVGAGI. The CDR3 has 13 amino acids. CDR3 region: CVSSRDGGYEQYI. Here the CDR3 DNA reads TGTGTCAGCAGCCGGGACGGGGGCTACGAGCAGTACATC.

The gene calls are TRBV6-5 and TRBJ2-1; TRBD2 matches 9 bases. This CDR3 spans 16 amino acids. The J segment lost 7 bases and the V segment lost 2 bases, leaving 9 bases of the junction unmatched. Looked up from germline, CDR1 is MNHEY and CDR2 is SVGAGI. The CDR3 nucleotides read TGTGCCAGCAGTTACACGGGACTAGCAGAGGGTAATGAGCAGTTCTTC. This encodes CASSYTGLAEGNEQFF.

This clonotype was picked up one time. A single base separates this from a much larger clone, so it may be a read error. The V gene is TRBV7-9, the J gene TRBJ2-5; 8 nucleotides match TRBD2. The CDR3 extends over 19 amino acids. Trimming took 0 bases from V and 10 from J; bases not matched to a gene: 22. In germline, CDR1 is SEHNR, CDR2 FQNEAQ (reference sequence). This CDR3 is CASSLAFPLPALAGRDQYF. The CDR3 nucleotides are TGTGCCAGCAGCTTAGCATTCCCCCTCCCCGCTCTAGCGGGCAGAGACCAGTACTTC.

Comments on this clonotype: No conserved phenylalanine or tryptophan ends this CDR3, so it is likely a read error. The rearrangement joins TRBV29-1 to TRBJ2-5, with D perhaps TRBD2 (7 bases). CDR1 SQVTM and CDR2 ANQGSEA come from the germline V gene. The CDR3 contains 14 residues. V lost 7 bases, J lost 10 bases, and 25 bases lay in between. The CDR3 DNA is TGCAGCGCCCCAGGGGACGATCTGGGAGGGGTCCAGTACCTC. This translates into CSAPGDDLGGVQYL.

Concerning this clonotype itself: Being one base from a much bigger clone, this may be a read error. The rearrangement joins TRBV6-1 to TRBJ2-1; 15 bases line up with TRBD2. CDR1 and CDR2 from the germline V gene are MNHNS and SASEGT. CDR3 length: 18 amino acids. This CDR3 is CASSEGYRGLAGGNEQSF. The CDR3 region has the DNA TGTGCCAGCAGTGAAGGTTATAGGGGACTAGCGGGAGGCAATGAGCAGTCCTTC.